What follows are 30 T cell receptor beta chains derived from one specimen sequenced in a study of CD8 T cells in ankylosing spondylitis. TCRdb recomputed calls from the 5' RACE reads with MiXCR, one row per CDR3 protein. The sample consists of around 120,000 distinct CDR3 sequences, roughly an eighth of them appearing once. Material: blood, either unsorted or a sorted T cell fraction (not recorded which). The receptors here all came from a female donor with ankylosing spondylitis or in good health (not recorded which).

This clonotype was observed a single time. The chain recombines TRBV6-1 with TRBJ2-7; 7 nucleotides match TRBD1. The CDR3 runs to 13 residues. The J segment lost 2 bases and the V segment lost 8 bases, leaving 6 bases of the junction unmatched. Germline V gene lookup returns CDR1 MNHNS and CDR2 SASEGT. CDR3 nucleotides: TGTGCCAGCCAGACAGGGAGCACCTACGAGCAGTACTTC. It yields the protein CASQTGSTYEQYF.

This clonotype showed up many times. The V and J genes are TRBV12-3 or TRBV12-4 and TRBJ2-2, with 9 bases that match TRBD1. CDR3 size: 13 residues. The trim removed 4 bases at V and 6 bases at J, leaving 0 bases unmatched. CDR3 sequence: CASSYRGPGELFF. The CDR3 nucleotides read TGTGCCAGCAGTTACAGGGGGCCCGGGGAGCTGTTTTTT.

This clonotype was recorded many times. The chain links TRBV5-1 to TRBJ1-1; D unresolved. The V and J ends lost 0 bases and 1 base respectively, with 4 bases between them. CDR1 and CDR2 (germline): SGHRS, YFSETQ. The CDR3 length is 13 residues. The DNA for the CDR3 is TGCGCCAGCAGCTTGGACAAGAACACTGAAGCTTTCTTT. This translates into CASSLDKNTEAFF.

The rearrangement uses TRBV7-2 and TRBJ2-3; 9 nucleotides line up with TRBD1. V lost 5 bases to trimming and J lost 6 bases; unmatched junction nucleotides: 12. CDR1 and CDR2 from the germline V gene are SGHTA and FQGNSA. The CDR3 extends over 16 amino acids. CDR3 protein: CASSAPPGQGRDTQYF. CDR3 bases: TGTGCCAGCAGCGCCCCGCCGGGACAGGGACGGGATACGCAGTATTTT.

This clonotype was seen at least ten times. V is TRBV20-1 and J is TRBJ2-5; TRBD1 matches 7 bases. The germline CDR1 and CDR2 sequences are DFQATT and SNEGSKA (reference sequence). This CDR3 comprises 13 residues. The V gene end was trimmed by 6 bases and the J gene end by 4 bases; junction bases not matched to a gene: 8. The CDR3 DNA is TGCAGTGCAGGGGGCAGGGGTGGAGAGACCCAGTACTTC. Protein sequence: CSAGGRGGETQYF.

This clonotype was picked up many times. The CDR3 bases are TGTGCCAGCAGCGTAGGGCCTGACGATGAGCAGTTCTTC. It yields the protein CASSVGPDDEQFF. The chain joins TRBV9 to TRBJ2-1; D ambiguous. The CDR3 runs to 13 residues. The germline V and J ends were trimmed by 0 bases and 8 bases, with 9 bases remaining between them. The germline CDR1 and CDR2 sequences are SGDLS and YYNGEE.

This clonotype was counted many times. V and J are TRBV5-1 and TRBJ2-1; TRBD1 matches at 7 bases. The CDR3 runs to 16 residues. Unmatched junction bases numbered 12, after V lost 4 bases and J lost 5 bases. Looked up from germline, CDR1 is SGHRS and CDR2 is YFSETQ. The CDR3 DNA follows: TGCGCCAGCAGCCCTGCCCTAGAGACAGGGAACAATGAGCAGTTCTTC. Translation gives CASSPALETGNNEQFF.

The chain is built from TRBV3-1 and TRBJ2-5; D is perhaps TRBD2 (5 bases). With 0 bases removed from V and 5 bases from J, the gap between germline ends came to 16 bases. CDR3 length: 16 amino acids. Germline CDR1 is LGHDT and CDR2 is YNNKEL (reference sequence). The CDR3: CASSQDGSVEEETQYF. The CDR3 DNA follows: TGTGCCAGCAGCCAAGACGGAAGTGTGGAGGAGGAGACCCAGTACTTC.

This clonotype was recorded many times. The chain combines TRBV20-1 with TRBJ1-1, with a tentative D call TRBD1 (6 bases). CDR3 length equals 13 residues. V lost 2 bases and J lost 3, with 10 bases in between. Per germline, CDR1 DFQATT and CDR2 SNEGSKA (reference sequence). CDR3 residues: CSARYRQDTEAFF. In DNA, the CDR3 is TGCAGTGCTAGATACCGACAGGACACTGAAGCTTTCTTT.

In its sample, this clonotype was seen a few times. The V and J genes are TRBV28 and TRBJ1-2, with a possible D match to TRBD1 (5 bases). Germline CDR1 reads MDHEN; CDR2 reads SYDVKM. V was cut by 3 bases and J by 2 bases, with 10 bases left in between. This CDR3 is built from 14 residues. CDR3 protein: CASSFRRDNYGYTF. The CDR3 DNA follows: TGTGCCAGCAGTTTCCGCAGGGACAACTATGGCTACACCTTC.

Written as DNA, the CDR3 is TGTGCCAGTAGTACGAACAGGGGATTGAACGAGCAGTACTTC. Translated: CASSTNRGLNEQYF. The rearrangement links TRBV19 to TRBJ2-7; TRBD1 aligns across 7 bases. CDR1 and CDR2 from the germline V gene are LNHDA and SQIVND (reference sequence). With 4 bases clipped from V and 5 bases from J, the junction kept 8 bases outside the gene matches. CDR3 length: 14 amino acids.

This clonotype was observed a few times. This chain joins TRBV19 and TRBJ2-2; 12 nucleotides align to TRBD2. Germline V gene data show CDR1 as LNHDA and CDR2 as SQIVND (reference sequence). The CDR3 has 16 amino acids. The ends lost 4 bases at V and 8 bases at J; junction bases unmatched: 8. The chain's CDR3 is CASSTRLAGDVGELFF. CDR3 coding DNA: TGTGCCAGTAGTACTCGACTAGCGGGGGATGTTGGGGAGCTGTTTTTT. Full variable domain (remainder filled in from reference TRBV19 and TRBJ2-2): DGGITQSPKYLFRKEGQNVTLSCEQNLNHDAMYWYRQDPGQGLRLIYYSQIVNDFQKGDIAEGYSVSREKKESFPLTVTSAQKNPTAFYLCASSTRLAGDVGELFFGEGSRLTVL.

Many counts were recorded for this clonotype. V and J are TRBV12-3 or TRBV12-4 and TRBJ2-1; TRBD2 matches at 10 bases. V was clipped by 9 bases and J by 1 base; unmatched bases: 6. The CDR3 covers 15 residues. CDR3 loop: CASNQREGSYNEQFF. As DNA, the CDR3 is TGTGCCAGTAACCAGCGGGAGGGATCCTACAATGAGCAGTTCTTC.

This clonotype was counted many times. This CDR3 is CSAIDETQYF. The CDR3 bases are TGCAGTGCTATTGATGAGACCCAGTACTTC. The chain uses TRBV20-1 and TRBJ2-5; no clear D gene. The germline V gene encodes CDR1 DFQATT and CDR2 SNEGSKA (reference sequence). Trimming stripped 4 bases from V and 5 bases from J, with 5 bases between. This CDR3 is built from 10 residues.

This clonotype has ten or more counts. The chain combines TRBV7-2 with TRBJ2-1, with D perhaps TRBD2 (5 bases). Germline assignment: CDR1 SGHTA and CDR2 FQGNSA. V was cut by 2 bases and J by 15 bases, with 17 bases left in between. The CDR3 consists of 13 residues. The CDR3 region has the DNA TGTGCCAGCAGCTTACCGGCTAGCCCAACATGGTTCTTC. Its protein product is CASSLPASPTWFF.

This clonotype was detected only a few times. The chain uses TRBV5-1 and TRBJ1-5, with D tentatively TRBD1 (6 bases). The CDR3 is made up of 14 amino acids. Trimming removed 5 bases at V and 4 bases at J, with 13 bases between. Germline lookup yields CDR1 SGHRS and CDR2 YFSETQ. CDR3 protein: CASREGEGNQPQHF. The CDR3 DNA reads as TGCGCCAGCAGAGAGGGGGAGGGAAATCAGCCCCAGCATTTT.

The table lists this clonotype with many counts. The chain combines TRBV10-3 with TRBJ1-5; D gene unclear. This CDR3 comprises 10 residues. Germline lookup yields CDR1 ENHRY and CDR2 SYGVKD. The V end was cut by 7 bases, the J end by 7 bases, with 5 bases between. The CDR3 sequence: CAINGQPQHF. The CDR3, as DNA: TGTGCCATCAACGGGCAGCCCCAGCATTTT.

Only a few counts were recorded for this clonotype. This chain uses TRBV7-9 with TRBJ2-1; D may be TRBD2 (6 bases). Trimming took off 5 bases at V and 0 bases at J, with 14 bases between the two ends. In germline, CDR1 is SEHNR, CDR2 FQNEAQ (reference sequence). This CDR3 has 16 residues. The CDR3 coding sequence is TGTGCCAGCAGCCACCTGGTAGCGGTCTCCTACAATGAGCAGTTCTTC. This codes for CASSHLVAVSYNEQFF.

This clonotype has more than one count but fewer than ten. J is TRBJ2-7 and V is TRBV7-2; TRBD1 matches 9 bases. CDR1 SGHTA and CDR2 FQGNSA come from the germline V gene. The ends lost 5 bases at V and 7 bases at J; junction bases unmatched: 6. This CDR3 is built from 13 residues. Here the CDR3 DNA reads TGTGCCAGCAGCCCGTGGACAGGGGAGGAGCAGTACTTC. This encodes CASSPWTGEEQYF.

The J gene is TRBJ2-7, the V gene TRBV20-1; TRBD1 agrees at 11 bases. Germline lookup yields CDR1 DFQATT and CDR2 SNEGSKA (reference sequence). The junction had 6 bases not matched to a gene; V was cut back by 2 bases and J by 0 bases. The CDR3 consists of 16 residues. CDR3 in DNA: TGCAGTGCTAGAAAGGACAGGGGGCTTTACTCCTACGAGCAGTACTTC. Translated: CSARKDRGLYSYEQYF.

This clonotype was counted ten times or more. The V gene is TRBV12-3 or TRBV12-4, the J gene TRBJ1-6; 9 bases match TRBD1. Trimming removed 6 bases from V and 8 bases from J; junction bases left unmatched: 11. The CDR3 spans 16 residues. The CDR3 spells CASSPADRGLYSPLHF. The DNA of the CDR3 is TGTGCCAGCAGCCCAGCCGACAGGGGGTTATATTCACCCCTCCACTTT.

The chain recombines TRBV20-1 with TRBJ2-7, with a possible D match to TRBD2 (6 bases). CDR3 length equals 18 residues. V lost 0 bases and J 2 bases, leaving 23 bases between the germline ends. The V gene's germline CDR1 is DFQATT and CDR2 SNEGSKA (reference sequence). CDR3: CSARDVAATVRGTYEQYF. The CDR3 nucleotides are TGCAGTGCTAGAGATGTAGCGGCCACCGTACGCGGGACCTACGAGCAGTACTTC.

The sample holds many counts of this clonotype. The chain joins TRBV28 to TRBJ2-5; the D is unclear. The CDR3 spans 14 residues. The germline V gene has CDR1 MDHEN and CDR2 SYDVKM. The germline V and J ends were trimmed by 6 bases and 6 bases, with 17 bases remaining between them. The CDR3 spells CASSPSWHQKTQYF. For the CDR3, the DNA is TGTGCCAGCAGCCCATCGTGGCATCAGAAGACCCAGTACTTC.

V is TRBV5-6 and J is TRBJ2-5; D possibly corresponds to TRBD1 (6 bases). Per germline, CDR1 SGHDT and CDR2 YYEEEE. V was trimmed by 3 bases and J by 2 bases, leaving 14 bases between them. The CDR3 has 15 residues. CDR3 in DNA: TGTGCCAGCAGCTCCACAGGGCCAACTCAAGAGACCCAGTACTTC. Translation: CASSSTGPTQETQYF.

In regard to this clonotype: One end of the junction fails to match germline, which may point to a read error. The V call is TRBV12-3 or TRBV12-4, the J call TRBJ2-1; D tentatively fits TRBD1 or TRBD2 (5 bases each). This CDR3 spans 15 amino acids. CDR3 protein: CASCLGVLAWNEQFF. The CDR3 DNA follows: TGTGCCAGCTGTTTAGGGGTCCTAGCTTGGAATGAGCAGTTCTTC.

Worth noting for this clonotype: A much larger clone lies one base from this, so it may be a read error. The chain uses TRBV12-3 or TRBV12-4 and TRBJ2-3, with D possibly matching TRBD1 (6 bases). This CDR3 has 16 residues. The chain's CDR3 is CASTRQVLSSTGTQYF. In DNA, the CDR3 is TGTGCCAGCACTAGACAGGTCTTATCTAGCACAGGTACGCAGTATTTT.

Comment on this clonotype: Germline and junction disagree at one end, which may indicate a read error. The chain has TRBV11-1 and TRBJ2-1; TRBD2 agrees at 8 bases. Germline V lookup: CDR1 SGHAT, CDR2 FQDESV (reference sequence). The CDR3 has 16 amino acids. The CDR3 DNA reads TGTGTCAGCAGCCACAGTAGCGGGACCTACTACAATGAGCAGTTCTTC. This codes for CVSSHSSGTYYNEQFF.

In its sample, this clonotype was seen many times. This chain joins TRBV20-1 and TRBJ1-5, with D unclear. The CDR3 spans 15 residues. The germline V gene encodes CDR1 DFQATT and CDR2 SNEGSKA (reference sequence). Deletions cut 1 base from V and 1 base from J, with 11 bases between. Here the CDR3 DNA reads TGCAGTGCTAGAGGGTCGTGGAGGAGCAATCAGCCCCAGCATTTT. Protein sequence: CSARGSWRSNQPQHF.

This clonotype was picked up a small number of times. CDR3 coding DNA: TGCAGCCCGCCGAGGATCGGATGCGAGACCCAGTACTTC. Translating it yields CSPPRIGCETQYF. V usage is TRBV29-1 and J usage is TRBJ2-5; D not resolved. V shed 8 bases and J shed 5 bases, with 18 bases lying between them. Germline V gene sequence: CDR1 SQVTM, CDR2 ANQGSEA. CDR3 length equals 13 residues.

About this clonotype itself: It may be a read error: a sequence one base away is much more abundant. The chain employs TRBV20-1 and TRBJ1-2; 8 bases map to TRBD1. From germline, CDR1 is DFQATT and CDR2 SNEGSKA (reference sequence). The length of the CDR3 is 12 residues. DNA of the CDR3: TGCAGTGCTGGACAGGGAGGCTATGGCGACACCTTC. This encodes CSAGQGGYGDTF.